This T cell receptor (beta chain) was sequenced in a study of control samples from healthy donors and cancer patients. Measured with immunoSEQ multiplex PCR; TCRdb has only the in-frame clones, and not every one. The sample consists of 75,000 to 95,000 clones, 80% to 95% of them appearing once. Trimming stripped 5 bases from V and 8 bases from J, with 18 bases between. There are 15 residues in the CDR3. Germline CDR1 MNHEY, CDR2 SVGAGI. The sample was blood. The chain uses TRBV6-5 and TRBJ1-4, with D perhaps TRBD1 (6 bases). This TCR was sampled from a woman aged 25 to 39 in good health. In DNA form, the CDR3 reads TGTGCCAGCAGTCCTCACAGGGTAGGAGAAGAAAAACTGTTTTTT. It translates to CASSPHRVGEEKLFF.